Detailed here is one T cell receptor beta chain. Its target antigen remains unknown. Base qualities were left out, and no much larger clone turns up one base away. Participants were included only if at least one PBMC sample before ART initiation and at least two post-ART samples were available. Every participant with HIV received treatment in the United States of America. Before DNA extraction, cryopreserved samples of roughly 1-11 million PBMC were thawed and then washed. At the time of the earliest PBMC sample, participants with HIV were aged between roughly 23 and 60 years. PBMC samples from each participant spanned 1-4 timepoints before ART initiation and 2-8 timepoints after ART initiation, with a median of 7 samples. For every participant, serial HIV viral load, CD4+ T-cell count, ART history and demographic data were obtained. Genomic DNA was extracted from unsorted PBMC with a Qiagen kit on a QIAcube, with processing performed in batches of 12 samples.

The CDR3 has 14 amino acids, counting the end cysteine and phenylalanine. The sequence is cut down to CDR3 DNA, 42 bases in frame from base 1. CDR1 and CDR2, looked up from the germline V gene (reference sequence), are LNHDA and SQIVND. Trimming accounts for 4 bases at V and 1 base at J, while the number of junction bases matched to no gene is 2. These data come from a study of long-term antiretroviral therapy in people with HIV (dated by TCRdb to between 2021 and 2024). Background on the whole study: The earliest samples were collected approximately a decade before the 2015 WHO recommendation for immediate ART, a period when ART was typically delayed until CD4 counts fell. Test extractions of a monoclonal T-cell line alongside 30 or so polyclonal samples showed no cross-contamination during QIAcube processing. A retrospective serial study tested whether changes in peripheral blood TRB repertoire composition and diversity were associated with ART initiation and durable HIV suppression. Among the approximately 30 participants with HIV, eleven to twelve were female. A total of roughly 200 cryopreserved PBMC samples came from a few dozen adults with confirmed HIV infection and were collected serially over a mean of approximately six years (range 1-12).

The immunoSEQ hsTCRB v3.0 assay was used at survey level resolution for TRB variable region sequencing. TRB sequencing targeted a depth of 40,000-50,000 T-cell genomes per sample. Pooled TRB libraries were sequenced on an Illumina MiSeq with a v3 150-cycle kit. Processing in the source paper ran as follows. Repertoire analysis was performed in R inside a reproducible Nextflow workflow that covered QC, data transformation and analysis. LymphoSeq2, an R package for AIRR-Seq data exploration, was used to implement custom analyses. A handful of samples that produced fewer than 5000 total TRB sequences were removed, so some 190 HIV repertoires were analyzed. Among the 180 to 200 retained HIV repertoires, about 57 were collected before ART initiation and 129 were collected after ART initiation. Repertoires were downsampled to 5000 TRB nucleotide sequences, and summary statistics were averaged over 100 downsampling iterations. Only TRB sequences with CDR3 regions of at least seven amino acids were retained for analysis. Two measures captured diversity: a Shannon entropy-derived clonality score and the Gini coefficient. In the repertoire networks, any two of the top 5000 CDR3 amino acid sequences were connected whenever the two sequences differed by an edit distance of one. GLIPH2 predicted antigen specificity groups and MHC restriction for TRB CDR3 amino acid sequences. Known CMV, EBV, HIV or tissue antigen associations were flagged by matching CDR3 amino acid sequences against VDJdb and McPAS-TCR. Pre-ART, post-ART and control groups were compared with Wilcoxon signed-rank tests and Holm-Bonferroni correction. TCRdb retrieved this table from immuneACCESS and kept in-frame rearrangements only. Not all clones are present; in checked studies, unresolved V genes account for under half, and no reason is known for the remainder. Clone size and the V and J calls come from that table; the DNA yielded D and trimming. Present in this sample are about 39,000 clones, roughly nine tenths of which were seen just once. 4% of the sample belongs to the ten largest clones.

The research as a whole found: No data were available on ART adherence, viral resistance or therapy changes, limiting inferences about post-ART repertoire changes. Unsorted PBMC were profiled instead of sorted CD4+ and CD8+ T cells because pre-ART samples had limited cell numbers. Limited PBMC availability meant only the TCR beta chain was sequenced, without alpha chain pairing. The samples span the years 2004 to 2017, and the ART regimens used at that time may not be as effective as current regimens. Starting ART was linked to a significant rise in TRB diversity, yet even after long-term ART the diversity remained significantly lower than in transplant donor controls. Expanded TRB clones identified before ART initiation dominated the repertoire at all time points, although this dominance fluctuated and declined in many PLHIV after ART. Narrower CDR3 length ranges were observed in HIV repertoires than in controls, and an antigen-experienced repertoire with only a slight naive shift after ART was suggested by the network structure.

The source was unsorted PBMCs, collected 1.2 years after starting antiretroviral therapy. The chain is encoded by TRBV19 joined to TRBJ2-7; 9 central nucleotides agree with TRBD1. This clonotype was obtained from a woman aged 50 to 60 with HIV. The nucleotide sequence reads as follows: TGTGCCAGTAGTACTGACAGGGGGTCCTACGAGCAGTACTTC. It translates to CASSTDRGSYEQYF.